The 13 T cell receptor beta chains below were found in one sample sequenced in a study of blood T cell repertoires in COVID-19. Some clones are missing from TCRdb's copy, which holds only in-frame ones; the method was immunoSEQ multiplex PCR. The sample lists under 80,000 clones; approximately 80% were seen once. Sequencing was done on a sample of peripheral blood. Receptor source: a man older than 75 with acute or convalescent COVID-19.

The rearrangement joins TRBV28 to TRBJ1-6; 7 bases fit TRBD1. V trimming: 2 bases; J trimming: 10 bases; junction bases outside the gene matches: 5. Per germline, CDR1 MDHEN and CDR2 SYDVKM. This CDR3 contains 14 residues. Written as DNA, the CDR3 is TGTGCCAGCAGTTTAGGACAGGCGGTCTCACCCCTCCACTTT. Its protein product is CASSLGQAVSPLHF.

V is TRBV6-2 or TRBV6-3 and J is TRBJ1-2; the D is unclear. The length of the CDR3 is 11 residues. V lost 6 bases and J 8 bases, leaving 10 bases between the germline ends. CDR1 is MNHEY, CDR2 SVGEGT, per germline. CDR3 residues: CASSFSVGYTF. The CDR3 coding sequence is TGTGCCAGCAGCTTCTCCGTAGGCTACACCTTC.

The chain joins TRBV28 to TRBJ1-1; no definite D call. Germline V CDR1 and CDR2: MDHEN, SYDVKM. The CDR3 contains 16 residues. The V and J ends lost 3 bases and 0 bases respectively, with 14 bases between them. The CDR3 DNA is TGTGCCAGCAGTTTTTCGGGGATCTTAATGAACACTGAAGCTTTCTTT. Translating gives CASSFSGILMNTEAFF. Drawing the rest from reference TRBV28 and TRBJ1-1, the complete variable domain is DVKVTQSSRYLVKRTGEKVFLECVQDMDHENMFWYRQDPGLGLRLIYFSYDVKMKEKGDIPEGYSVSREKKERFSLILESASTNQTSMYLCASSFSGILMNTEAFFGQGTRLTVV.

The chain's CDR3 is CASSILAGDTIYF. The CDR3 coding sequence is TGTGCCAGTAGTATATTGGCGGGTGACACCATATATTTT. J is TRBJ1-3 and V is TRBV19; D is uncertain. Per the germline V gene, CDR1 is LNHDA and CDR2 is SQIVND (reference sequence). Between the trimmed V and J ends, which lost 2 bases and 8 bases, there was a span of 10 bases. The CDR3 loop spans 13 amino acids.

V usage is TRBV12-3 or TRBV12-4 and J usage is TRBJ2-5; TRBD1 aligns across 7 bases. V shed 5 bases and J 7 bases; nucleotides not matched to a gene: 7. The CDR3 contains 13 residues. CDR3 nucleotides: TGTGCCAGCAGTCAGGGACAGAAGGGGACCCAGTACTTC. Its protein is CASSQGQKGTQYF.

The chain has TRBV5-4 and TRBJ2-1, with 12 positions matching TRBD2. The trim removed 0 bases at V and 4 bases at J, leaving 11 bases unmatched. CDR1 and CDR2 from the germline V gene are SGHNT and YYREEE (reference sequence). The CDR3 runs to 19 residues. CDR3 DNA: TGTGCCAGCAGCTTGGAACTAGCGGGGGGATCAGGCATATACAATGAGCAGTTCTTC. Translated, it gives CASSLELAGGSGIYNEQFF.

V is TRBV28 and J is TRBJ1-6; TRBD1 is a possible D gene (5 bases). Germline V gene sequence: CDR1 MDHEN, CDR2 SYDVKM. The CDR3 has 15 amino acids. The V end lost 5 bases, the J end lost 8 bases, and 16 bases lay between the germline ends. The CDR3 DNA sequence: TGTGCCAGCAGTCGCGGGGGGGTGGGGGATTCACCCCTCCACTTT. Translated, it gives CASSRGGVGDSPLHF.

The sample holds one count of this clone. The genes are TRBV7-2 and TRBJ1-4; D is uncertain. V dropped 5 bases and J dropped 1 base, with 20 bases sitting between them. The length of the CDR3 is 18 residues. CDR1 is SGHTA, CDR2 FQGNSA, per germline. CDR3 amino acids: CASSQEAAFQITNEKLFF. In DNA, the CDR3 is TGTGCCAGCAGCCAAGAGGCGGCCTTTCAAATAACTAATGAAAAACTGTTTTTT.

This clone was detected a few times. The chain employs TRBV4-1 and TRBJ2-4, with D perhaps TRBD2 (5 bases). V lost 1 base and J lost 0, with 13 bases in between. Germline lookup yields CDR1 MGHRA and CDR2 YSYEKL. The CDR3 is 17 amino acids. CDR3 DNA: TGCGCCAGCAGCCAAGCCCGGACGGGAATAGCCAAAAACATTCAGTACTTC. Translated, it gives CASSQARTGIAKNIQYF.

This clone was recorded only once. The CDR3, as DNA: TGTGCCAGCAGCGGATGGGAGGACGACACTGAAGCTTTCTTT. Translating it yields CASSGWEDDTEAFF. The V call is TRBV9, the J call TRBJ1-1; D gene ambiguous. The V and J ends lost 3 bases and 3 bases respectively, with 12 bases between them. The CDR3 extends over 14 amino acids. Germline V gives CDR1 SGDLS, CDR2 YYNGEE.

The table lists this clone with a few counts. For the CDR3, the DNA is TGTGCCAGTACCCCGACAGGGGGCTCGATCTATGGCTACACCTTC. It yields the protein CASTPTGGSIYGYTF. This chain links TRBV19 with TRBJ1-2, with 10 bases that match TRBD1. The CDR3 covers 15 residues. V was pared by 7 bases and J by 4 bases, with 9 bases of the junction left unmatched. CDR1 is LNHDA and CDR2 is SQIVND in the germline V gene (reference sequence).

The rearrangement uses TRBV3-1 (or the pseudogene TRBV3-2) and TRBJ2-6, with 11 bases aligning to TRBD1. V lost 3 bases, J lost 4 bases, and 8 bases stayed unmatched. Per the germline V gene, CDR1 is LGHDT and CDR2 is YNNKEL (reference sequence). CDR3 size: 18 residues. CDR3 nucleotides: TGTGCCAGCAGCCAGGTGGACAGGGGGCGTCGAGGGGCCAACGTCCTGACTTTC. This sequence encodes CASSQVDRGRRGANVLTF.

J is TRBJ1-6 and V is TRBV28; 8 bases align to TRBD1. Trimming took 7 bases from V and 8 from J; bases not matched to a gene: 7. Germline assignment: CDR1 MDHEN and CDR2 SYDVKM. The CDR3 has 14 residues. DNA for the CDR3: TGTGCCAGCATCCCCGGACAGGGCCATTCACCCCTCCACTTT. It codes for CASIPGQGHSPLHF.